This paragraph covers one T cell receptor beta chain sequence. Antigen: not known. Authors' methods: As immunoSEQ supplied junction-only sequences (without quality scores), filtering differed. The assay was immunoSEQ multiplex PCR, and TCRdb's table has in-frame clones only and misses some. V and J calls and clone size follow that table, whereas D and trimming were derived from the DNA. The repertoire includes 1,400,000 or so clones, approximately 98.5% of them detected once, and about 0.34% sits in the top ten. The data stem from a study of shared clonotypes between healthy human individuals. Study-wide results and limits: For sorted subsets, rarefaction showed incomplete sequencing despite large depth.

Germline lookup yields CDR1 MDHEN and CDR2 SYDVKM. The CDR3 spans 13 residues. The chain recombines TRBV28 with TRBJ2-2; TRBD1 is a possible D gene (6 bases). The source of this sequence is a man aged 25-45 years in good health. Sample: naive CD4+ T cells sorted from blood. Regarding subset: CD45RA+ positively selected. Here the CDR3 DNA reads TGTGAATGGGGCAGGGGCTTCCCCGGGGAGCTGTTTTTT. Encoded protein: CEWGRGFPGELFF.